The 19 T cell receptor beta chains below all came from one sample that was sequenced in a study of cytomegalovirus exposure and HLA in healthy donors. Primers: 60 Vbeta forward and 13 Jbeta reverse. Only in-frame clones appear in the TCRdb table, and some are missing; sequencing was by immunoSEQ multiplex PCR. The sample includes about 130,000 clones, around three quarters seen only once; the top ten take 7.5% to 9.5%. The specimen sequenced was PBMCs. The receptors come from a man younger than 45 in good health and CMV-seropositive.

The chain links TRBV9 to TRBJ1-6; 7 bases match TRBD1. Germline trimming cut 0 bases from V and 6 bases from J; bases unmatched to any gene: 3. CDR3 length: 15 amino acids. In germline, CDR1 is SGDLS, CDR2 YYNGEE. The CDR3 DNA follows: TGTGCCAGCAGCGTAGCCCCAGGGGGTAATTCACCCCTCCACTTT. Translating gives CASSVAPGGNSPLHF.

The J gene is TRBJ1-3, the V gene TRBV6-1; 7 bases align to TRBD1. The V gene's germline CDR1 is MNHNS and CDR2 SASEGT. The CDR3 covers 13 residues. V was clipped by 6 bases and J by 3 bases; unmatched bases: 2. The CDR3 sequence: CASRTGNGNTIYF. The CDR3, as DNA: TGTGCCAGCAGGACAGGGAATGGAAACACCATATATTTT.

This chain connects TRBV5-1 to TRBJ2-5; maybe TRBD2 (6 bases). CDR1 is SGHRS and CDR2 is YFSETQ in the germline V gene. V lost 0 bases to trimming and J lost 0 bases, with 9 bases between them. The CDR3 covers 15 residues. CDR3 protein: CASSLGGTYQETQYF. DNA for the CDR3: TGCGCCAGCAGCTTGGGGGGGACTTACCAAGAGACCCAGTACTTC.

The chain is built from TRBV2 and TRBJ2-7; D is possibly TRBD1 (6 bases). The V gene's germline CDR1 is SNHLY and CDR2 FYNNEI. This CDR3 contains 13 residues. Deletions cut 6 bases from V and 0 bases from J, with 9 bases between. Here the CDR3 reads CASRGQYSYEQYF. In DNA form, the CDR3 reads TGTGCCAGCAGAGGACAGTACTCCTACGAGCAGTACTTC.

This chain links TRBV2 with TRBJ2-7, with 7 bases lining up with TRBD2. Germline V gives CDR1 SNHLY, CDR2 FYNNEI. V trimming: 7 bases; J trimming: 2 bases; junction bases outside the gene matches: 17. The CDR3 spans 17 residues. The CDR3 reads CASTRKALRGGPYEQYF. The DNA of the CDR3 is TGTGCCAGCACCCGAAAGGCCCTTCGCGGGGGACCCTACGAGCAGTACTTC.

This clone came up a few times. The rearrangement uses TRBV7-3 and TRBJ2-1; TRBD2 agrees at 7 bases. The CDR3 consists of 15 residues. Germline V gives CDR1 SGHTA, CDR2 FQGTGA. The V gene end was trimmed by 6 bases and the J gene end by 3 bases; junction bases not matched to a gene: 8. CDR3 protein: CASSRAGTSYNEQFF. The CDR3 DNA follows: TGTGCCAGCAGTCGAGCGGGGACCAGCTACAATGAGCAGTTCTTC.

CDR3 sequence: CASSLLGQGTDTQYF. In nucleotides, the CDR3 is TGTGCCAGCAGCCTTTTGGGACAGGGAACAGATACGCAGTATTTT. The V and J genes are TRBV5-6 and TRBJ2-3, with TRBD1 matching over 9 bases. CDR1 is SGHDT and CDR2 is YYEEEE in the germline V gene. The CDR3 contains 15 residues. V shed 4 bases, J shed 3 bases, and the junction held 6 bases outside the gene matches. Full variable domain (remainder filled in from reference TRBV5-6 and TRBJ2-3): DAGVTQSPTHLIKTRGQQVTLRCSPKSGHDTVSWYQQALGQGPQFIFQYYEEEERQRGNFPDRFSGHQFPNYSSELNVNALLLGDSALYLCASSLLGQGTDTQYFGPGTRLTVL.

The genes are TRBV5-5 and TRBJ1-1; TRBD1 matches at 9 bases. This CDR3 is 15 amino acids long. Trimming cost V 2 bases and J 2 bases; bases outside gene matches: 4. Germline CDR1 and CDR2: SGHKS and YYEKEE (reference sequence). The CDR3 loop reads CASSFQGQGNTEAFF. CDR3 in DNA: TGTGCCAGCAGCTTCCAGGGACAGGGTAACACTGAAGCTTTCTTT. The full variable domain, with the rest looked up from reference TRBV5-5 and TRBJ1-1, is DAGVTQSPTHLIKTRGQQVTLRCSPISGHKSVSWYQQVLGQGPQFIFQYYEKEERGRGNFPDRFSARQFPNYSSELNVNALLLGDSALYLCASSFQGQGNTEAFFGQGTRLTVV.

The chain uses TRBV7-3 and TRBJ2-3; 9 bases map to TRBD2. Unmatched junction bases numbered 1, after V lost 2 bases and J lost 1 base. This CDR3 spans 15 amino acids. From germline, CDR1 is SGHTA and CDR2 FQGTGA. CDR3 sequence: CASSLGGGGTDTQYF. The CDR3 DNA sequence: TGTGCCAGCAGCTTAGGCGGGGGGGGCACAGATACGCAGTATTTT. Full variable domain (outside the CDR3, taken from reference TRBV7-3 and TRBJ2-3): GAGVSQTPSNKVTEKGKYVELRCDPISGHTALYWYRQSLGQGPEFLIYFQGTGAADDSGLPNDRFFAVRPEGSVSTLKIQRTERGDSAVYLCASSLGGGGTDTQYFGPGTRLTVL.

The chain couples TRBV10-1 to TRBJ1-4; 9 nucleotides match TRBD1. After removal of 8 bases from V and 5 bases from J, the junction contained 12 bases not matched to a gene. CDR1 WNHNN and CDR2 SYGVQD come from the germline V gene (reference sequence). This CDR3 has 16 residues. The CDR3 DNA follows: TGCGCCAGCCCGGACAGGGGCGCGACTTTAAATGAAAAACTGTTTTTT. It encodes CASPDRGATLNEKLFF.

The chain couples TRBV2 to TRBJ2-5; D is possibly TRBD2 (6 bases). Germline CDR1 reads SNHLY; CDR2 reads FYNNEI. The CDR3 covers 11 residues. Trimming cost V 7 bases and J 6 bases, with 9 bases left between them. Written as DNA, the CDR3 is TGTGCCAGCAATCGGGGGAAGACCCAGTACTTC. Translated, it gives CASNRGKTQYF.

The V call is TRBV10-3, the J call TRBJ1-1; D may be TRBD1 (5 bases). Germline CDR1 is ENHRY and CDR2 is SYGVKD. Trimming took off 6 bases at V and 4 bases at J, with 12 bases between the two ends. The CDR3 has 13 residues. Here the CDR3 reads CAIRVGGSTEAFF. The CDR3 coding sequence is TGTGCCATCAGGGTGGGGGGGAGCACTGAAGCTTTCTTT.

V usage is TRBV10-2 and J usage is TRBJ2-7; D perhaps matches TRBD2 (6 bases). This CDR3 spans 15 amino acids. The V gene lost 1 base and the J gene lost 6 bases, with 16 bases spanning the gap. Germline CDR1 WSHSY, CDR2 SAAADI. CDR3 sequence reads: CASSEWVGEAGEQYF. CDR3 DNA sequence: TGCGCCAGCAGTGAGTGGGTCGGGGAGGCGGGCGAGCAGTACTTC.

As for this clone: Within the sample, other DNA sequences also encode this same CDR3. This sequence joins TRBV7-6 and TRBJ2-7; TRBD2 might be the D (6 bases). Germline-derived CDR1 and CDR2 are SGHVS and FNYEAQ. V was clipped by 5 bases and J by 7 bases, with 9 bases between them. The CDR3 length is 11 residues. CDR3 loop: CASSTAGEQYF. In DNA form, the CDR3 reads TGTGCCAGCAGCACCGCGGGGGAGCAGTACTTC. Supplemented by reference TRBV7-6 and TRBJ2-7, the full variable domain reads GAGVSQSPRYKVTKRGQDVALRCDPISGHVSLYWYRQALGQGPEFLTYFNYEAQQDKSGLPNDRFSAERPEGSISTLTIQRTEQRDSAMYRCASSTAGEQYFGPGTRLTVT.

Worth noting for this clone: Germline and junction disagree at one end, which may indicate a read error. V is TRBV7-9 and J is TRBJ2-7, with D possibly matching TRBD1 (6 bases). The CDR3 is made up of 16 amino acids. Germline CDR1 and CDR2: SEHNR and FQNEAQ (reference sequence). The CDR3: CSSSSTAGTSAYEQYF. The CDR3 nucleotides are TGTTCCAGCAGCTCAACGGCCGGGACAAGTGCCTACGAGCAGTACTTC.

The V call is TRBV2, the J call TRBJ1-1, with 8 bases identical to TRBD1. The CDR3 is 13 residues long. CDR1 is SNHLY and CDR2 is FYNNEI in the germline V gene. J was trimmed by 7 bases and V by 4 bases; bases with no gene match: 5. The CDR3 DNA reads TGTGCCAGCAGTGGGACAGGGTACGGTGAAGCTTTCTTT. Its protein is CASSGTGYGEAFF.

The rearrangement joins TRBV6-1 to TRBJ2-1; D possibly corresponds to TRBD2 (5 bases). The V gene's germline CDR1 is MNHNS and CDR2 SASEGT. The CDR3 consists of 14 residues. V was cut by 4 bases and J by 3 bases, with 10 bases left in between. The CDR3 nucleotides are TGTGCCAGCAGTGGACGGGGAAACTACAATGAGCAGTTCTTC. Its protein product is CASSGRGNYNEQFF.

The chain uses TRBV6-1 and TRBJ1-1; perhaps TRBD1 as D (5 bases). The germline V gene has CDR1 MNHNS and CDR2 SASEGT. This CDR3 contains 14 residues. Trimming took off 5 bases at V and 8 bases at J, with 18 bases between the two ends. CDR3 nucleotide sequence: TGTGCCAGCAGTCAGGAGGGAGGGACCCTCGAAGCTTTCTTT. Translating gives CASSQEGGTLEAFF.

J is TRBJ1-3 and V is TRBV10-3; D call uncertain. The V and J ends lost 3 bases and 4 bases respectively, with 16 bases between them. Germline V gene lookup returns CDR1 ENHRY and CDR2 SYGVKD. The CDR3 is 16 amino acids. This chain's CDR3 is CAISDLVQTKGNTIYF. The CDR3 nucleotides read TGTGCCATCAGTGACTTGGTACAGACCAAGGGAAACACCATATATTTT.